These T cell receptor beta chains were read from a single sample in a study of CD8 T cells in Susac syndrome. Via MiXCR, TCRdb re-called the immunoSEQ multiplex PCR reads, giving one row per CDR3 protein. Of about 300,000 distinct CDR3 sequences in the sample, 75% to 90% were seen once. The sequenced sample consisted of CD8+ T cells from PBMCs. The receptors come from a human donor with multiple sclerosis. Both conserved end residues are part of each CDR3. The D gene is left open where the match is weak. Clone sizes are given selectively: once, few, many, or a class where the clone is expanded.

j_gene,v_gene,d_gene,abundance,CDR3aa,CDR3nt
TRBJ2-5,TRBV10-2,-,-,CASSGLLLAQETQYF,TGCGCCAGCAGTGGTCTGCTTCTGGCCCAAGAGACCCAGTACTTC
TRBJ2-2,TRBV11-2,-,-,CASSSSGTGELFF,TGTGCCAGCAGCTCTTCAGGTACCGGGGAGCTGTTTTTT
TRBJ2-1,TRBV23-1,-,once,CASSQRPRRNNEQFF,TGCGCCAGCAGTCAGCGGCCCCGTCGGAACAATGAGCAGTTCTTC
TRBJ1-5,TRBV20-1,-,once,CSASSEGALTPQHF,TGCAGTGCTAGCTCTGAAGGGGCCTTAACGCCCCAGCATTTT
TRBJ1-2,TRBV3-1,TRBD1,-,CASKVTGGSYGYTF,TGTGCCAGCAAAGTGACAGGGGGCAGCTATGGCTACACCTTC
TRBJ2-7,TRBV2,TRBD1,-,CASTGQALDEQYF,TGTGCCAGCACCGGACAGGCCTTGGACGAGCAGTACTTC
TRBJ2-3,TRBV7-6,TRBD2,-,CASSLGTSFSVTDTQYF,TGTGCCAGCAGCTTAGGGACTAGCTTCTCCGTCACAGATACGCAGTATTTT
TRBJ1-5,TRBV11-2,TRBD1,-,CASSAQGDQPQHF,TGTGCCAGCAGCGCCCAGGGGGATCAGCCCCAGCATTTT
TRBJ1-3,TRBV9,-,-,CASSVGGTGNTIYF,TGTGCCAGCAGCGTAGGAGGGACTGGAAACACCATATATTTT
TRBJ1-2,TRBV9,-,-,CASSGRGGGYTF,TGTGCCAGCAGCGGTCGCGGGGGCGGCTACACCTTC
TRBJ2-3,TRBV28,-,-,CASSPFSVGTDTQYF,TGTGCCAGCAGTCCCTTTTCGGTGGGCACAGATACGCAGTATTTT
TRBJ2-7,TRBV7-9,-,-,CASSFPGSQSSYEQYF,TGTGCCAGCAGCTTTCCAGGTTCACAAAGCTCCTACGAGCAGTACTTC
TRBJ2-1,TRBV4-3,TRBD2,-,CASSQDRLAGGDEQFF,TGCGCCAGCAGCCAAGATCGACTAGCGGGAGGTGATGAGCAGTTCTTC
TRBJ2-1,TRBV4-3,-,-,CASSQGALHNEQFF,TGCGCCAGCAGCCAAGGCGCGTTACACAATGAGCAGTTCTTC
TRBJ1-1,TRBV7-3,-,-,CASSLGAGPNTEAFF,TGTGCCAGCAGCTTAGGGGCGGGCCCGAACACTGAAGCTTTCTTT
TRBJ2-5,TRBV2,-,once,CASSSPETQYF,TGTGCCAGCAGCTCGCCGGAGACCCAGTACTTC
TRBJ2-5,TRBV28,-,-,CATLTWGFQETQYF,TGTGCCACCCTCACCTGGGGGTTCCAAGAGACCCAGTACTTC
TRBJ1-6,TRBV11-2,TRBD1,-,CASSLTGALHF,TGTGCCAGCAGCTTAACAGGGGCCCTCCACTTT
TRBJ2-1,TRBV14,-,few,CASSLGFRTEQFF,TGTGCCAGCAGCCTAGGGTTCCGTACTGAGCAGTTCTTC
TRBJ2-1,TRBV13,TRBD2,-,CASRAPGGGYNEQFF,TGTGCCAGCAGAGCACCGGGAGGGGGGTACAATGAGCAGTTCTTC
TRBJ2-7,TRBV7-6,-,few,CASSLDPSYEQYF,TGTGCCAGCAGCTTAGATCCCTCCTACGAGCAGTACTTC
TRBJ2-7,TRBV30,-,-,CAWSVSQSYEQYF,TGTGCCTGGAGTGTAAGCCAGTCCTACGAGCAGTACTTC
TRBJ2-1,TRBV29-1,-,-,CSVDTNEQFF,TGCAGCGTTGACACCAATGAGCAGTTCTTC
TRBJ2-3,TRBV29-1,-,-,CSVWGLGGTDTQYF,TGCAGCGTGTGGGGGTTGGGAGGCACAGATACGCAGTATTTT
TRBJ1-4,TRBV27,-,-,CASSSRQPEKLFF,TGTGCCAGCAGTTCCAGACAGCCTGAAAAACTGTTTTTT
TRBJ2-7,TRBV28,-,-,CASSFQGYSSYEQYF,TGTGCCAGCAGTTTCCAGGGATACAGCTCCTACGAGCAGTACTTC
TRBJ1-1,TRBV3-1,TRBD1,-,CASLHRDRGWGTEAFF,TGTGCCAGCTTACACCGGGACAGGGGATGGGGCACTGAAGCTTTCTTT
TRBJ2-1,TRBV7-9,TRBD2,-,CASSLGYRTSGNNEQFF,TGTGCCAGCAGCTTAGGATACAGGACTAGCGGTAACAATGAGCAGTTCTTC
TRBJ1-2,TRBV25-1,-,-,CASSPTRKRYYGYTF,TGTGCCAGCAGTCCCACGCGGAAGAGATACTATGGCTACACCTTC
TRBJ2-1,TRBV7-9,-,-,CASNRLDYNEQFF,TGTGCCAGCAACCGGCTAGATTACAATGAGCAGTTCTTC
TRBJ2-3,TRBV19,TRBD2,-,CASRLAGEVNTQYF,TGTGCCAGTAGATTAGCGGGAGAGGTAAATACGCAGTATTTT
TRBJ2-1,TRBV9,-,-,CASSPGVGGSYNEQFF,TGTGCCAGCAGCCCGGGGGTAGGTGGGTCCTACAATGAGCAGTTCTTC
TRBJ2-7,TRBV7-9,TRBD1,-,CASSGQGEHEQYF,TGTGCCAGCAGCGGCCAGGGGGAGCACGAGCAGTACTTC
TRBJ2-7,TRBV23-1,-,-,CASSQRDMTGRGSHEQCF,TGCGCCAGCAGTCAAAGAGATATGACAGGCCGTGGGTCCCACGAGCAGTGCTTC
TRBJ2-1,TRBV5-6,TRBD2,once,CASSLAPGLAVLTEQFF,TGTGCCAGCAGCTTGGCCCCCGGGCTAGCGGTACTAACTGAGCAGTTCTTC
TRBJ2-1,TRBV6-2/TRBV6-3,TRBD2,few,CASSYSEREGGNEQFF,TGTGCCAGCAGTTACTCGGAGCGGGAGGGAGGCAATGAGCAGTTCTTC
TRBJ2-1,TRBV7-9,TRBD2,-,CASSAGLAGNEQFF,TGTGCCAGCAGTGCGGGACTAGCGGGCAATGAGCAGTTCTTC
TRBJ2-7,TRBV9,-,-,CASSVGASYEQYF,TGTGCCAGCAGCGTAGGGGCTTCCTACGAGCAGTACTTC
TRBJ2-1,TRBV7-9,-,-,CASTRGGNEQFF,TGTGCCAGCACCCGTGGGGGGAATGAGCAGTTCTTC
TRBJ1-5,TRBV2,-,-,CASSGGRHSNQPQHF,TGTGCCAGCAGTGGTGGGCGGCATAGCAATCAGCCCCAGCATTTT